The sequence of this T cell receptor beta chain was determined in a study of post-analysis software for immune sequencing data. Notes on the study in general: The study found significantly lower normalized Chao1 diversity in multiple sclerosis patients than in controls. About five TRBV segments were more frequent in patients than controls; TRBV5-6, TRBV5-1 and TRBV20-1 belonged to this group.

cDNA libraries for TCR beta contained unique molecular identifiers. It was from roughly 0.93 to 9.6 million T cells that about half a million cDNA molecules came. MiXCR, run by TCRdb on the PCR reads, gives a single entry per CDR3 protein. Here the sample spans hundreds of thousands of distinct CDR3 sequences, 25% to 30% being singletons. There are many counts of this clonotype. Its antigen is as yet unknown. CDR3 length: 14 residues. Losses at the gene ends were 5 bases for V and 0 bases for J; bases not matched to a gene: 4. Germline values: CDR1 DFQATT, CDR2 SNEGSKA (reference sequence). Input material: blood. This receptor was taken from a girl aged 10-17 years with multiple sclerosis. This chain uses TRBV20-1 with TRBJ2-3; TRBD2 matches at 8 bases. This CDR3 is CSAPTSGSTDTQYF. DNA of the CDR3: TGCAGTGCTCCCACTAGCGGTAGCACAGATACGCAGTATTTT.